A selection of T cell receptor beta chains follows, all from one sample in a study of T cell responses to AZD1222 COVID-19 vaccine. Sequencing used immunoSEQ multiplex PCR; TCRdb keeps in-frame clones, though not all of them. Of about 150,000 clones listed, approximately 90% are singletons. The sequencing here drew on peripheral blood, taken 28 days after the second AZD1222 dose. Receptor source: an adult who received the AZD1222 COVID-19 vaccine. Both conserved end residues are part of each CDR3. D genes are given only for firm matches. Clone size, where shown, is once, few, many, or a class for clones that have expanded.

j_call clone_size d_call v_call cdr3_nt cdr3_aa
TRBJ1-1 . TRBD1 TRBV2 TGTGCCAGCAGTCCGACAGGGGTGAACACTGAAGCTTTCTTT CASSPTGVNTEAFF
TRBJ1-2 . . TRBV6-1 TGTGCCAGCAGTGAAGGGGGCGGGCGGCTCTATGGCTACACCTTC CASSEGGGRLYGYTF
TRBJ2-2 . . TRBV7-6 TGTGCCAGCAGCTTAGCACCGAGGGGGGGCACCGGGGAGCTGTTTTTT CASSLAPRGGTGELFF
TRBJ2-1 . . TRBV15 TGTGCCACCAGCAGAGACTCAGTTCCCAGTGAGCAGTTCTTC CATSRDSVPSEQFF
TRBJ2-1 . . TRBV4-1 TGCGCCAGCAGCGCACAGGGCGGTGAGCAGTTCTTC CASSAQGGEQFF
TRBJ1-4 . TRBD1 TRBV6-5 TGTGCCAGCGGACAGGCCTCGGGGACTAATGAAAAACTGTTTTTT CASGQASGTNEKLFF
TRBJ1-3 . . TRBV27 TGTGCCAGCAGTTTATCGGCGGGGGGCTCTGGAAACACCATATATTTT CASSLSAGGSGNTIYF
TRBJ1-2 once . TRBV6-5 TGTGCCAGCAGTTACGGAAATATGGATGGCTACACCTTC CASSYGNMDGYTF
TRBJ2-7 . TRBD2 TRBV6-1 TGTGCCAGCAGTGATTTGGGACTAGCGGGATCCTACGAGCAGTACTTC CASSDLGLAGSYEQYF
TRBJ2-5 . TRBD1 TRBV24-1 TGTGCCACCAGTGAAGCTGGACAGGGGGCGACCCAGTACTTC CATSEAGQGATQYF
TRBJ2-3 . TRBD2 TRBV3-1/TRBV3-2 TGTGCCAGCAGCCAACCAGCGGGAGGGGGTAATACGCAGTATTTT CASSQPAGGGNTQYF
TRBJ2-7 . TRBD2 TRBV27 TGTGCCAGCAGTTCCAGCGACGGGACTAGCGGACGCTCCTACGAGCAGTACTTC CASSSSDGTSGRSYEQYF
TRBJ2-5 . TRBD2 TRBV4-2 TGTGCCAGCAGCCCAGCGGGAGGGTGGGAGACCCAGTACTTC CASSPAGGWETQYF
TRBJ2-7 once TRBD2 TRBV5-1 TGCGCCAGCAGCATCGGGGCGGGAGGGCCGCAAGGCGAGCAGTACTTC CASSIGAGGPQGEQYF
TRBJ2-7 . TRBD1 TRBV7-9 TGTGCCAGCAGCTACCCCTCCGGGGCCCAAAGGGGGCCCTACGAGCAGTACTTC CASSYPSGAQRGPYEQYF
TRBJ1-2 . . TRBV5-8 TGTGCCAGCAGCTTGTTGAGGAGCCTCTATGGCTACACCTTC CASSLLRSLYGYTF
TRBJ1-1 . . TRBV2 TGTGCCAGCAGTGGCCCTCTAATAAGGGGGAACACTGAAGCTTTCTTT CASSGPLIRGNTEAFF
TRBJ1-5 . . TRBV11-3 TGTGCCAGCAGCTTAGTCCGGGACAAGCCGCCTTTAGAGGATCAGCCCCAGCATTTT CASSLVRDKPPLEDQPQHF
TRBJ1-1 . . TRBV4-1 TGCGCCAGCAGCCAAGAGATCCGGGACACCGAAGCTTTCTTT CASSQEIRDTEAFF
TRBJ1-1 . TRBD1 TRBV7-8 TGTGCCAGCAGACCAGGGGGCATTGGAACTGAAGCTTTCTTT CASRPGGIGTEAFF
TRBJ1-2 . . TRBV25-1 TGTGCCAGCAGTTTACCCTATGGGGGTAGCTACACCTTC CASSLPYGGSYTF
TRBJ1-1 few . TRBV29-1 TGCAGCGTGGTCCATCGACTGAACACTGAAGCTTTCTTT CSVVHRLNTEAFF
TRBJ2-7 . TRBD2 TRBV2 TGTGCCAGCAACGGACTAGCTGGAGGGTACGAGCAGTACTTC CASNGLAGGYEQYF
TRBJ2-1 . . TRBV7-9 TGTGCCAGCAGCTTTACGAGGAATGAGCAGTTCTTC CASSFTRNEQFF
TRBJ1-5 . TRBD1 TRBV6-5 TGTGCCAGCAGCAAGCGGGACAGTGGTCAGCCCCAGCATTTT CASSKRDSGQPQHF
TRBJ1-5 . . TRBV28 TGTGCCAGCAGGGCAGCGAATCAGCCCCAGCATTTT CASRAANQPQHF
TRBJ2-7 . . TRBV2 TGTGCCAGCAGTCCCGACAGTGGAGAGCAGTACTTC CASSPDSGEQYF
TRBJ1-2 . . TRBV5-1 TGCGCCAGCAGCTTGGATGAGGGGTCATATGGCTACACCTTC CASSLDEGSYGYTF
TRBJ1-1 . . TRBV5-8 TGTGCCAGCAGCTTGCAGGGTAACACTGAAGCTTTCTTT CASSLQGNTEAFF
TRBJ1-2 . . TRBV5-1 TGCGCCAGCAGCTTGGTAGAAGGGGGACGGGGCTATGGCTACACCTTC CASSLVEGGRGYGYTF
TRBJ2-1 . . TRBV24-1 TGTGCCACCAGTGATTTGAGGTATGAGCAGTTCTTC CATSDLRYEQFF
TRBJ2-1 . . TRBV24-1 TGTGCCACCAGTGATTTGGTGGGTAATGAGCAGTTCTTC CATSDLVGNEQFF
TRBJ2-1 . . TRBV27 TGTGCCAGCATGGGGGTAAACGTCAATGAGCAGTTCTTC CASMGVNVNEQFF
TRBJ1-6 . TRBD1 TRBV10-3 TGTGCCATCAGTGAATCGGGACAGACTAATTCACCCCTCCACTTT CAISESGQTNSPLHF
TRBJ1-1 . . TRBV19 TGTGCCAGTAGTGCCGCCGCGGGGGGGAACACTGAAGCTTTCTTT CASSAAAGGNTEAFF
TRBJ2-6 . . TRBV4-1 TGCGCCAGCAGCCAAGCGGCCGTTAACTCTGGGGCCAACGTCCTGACTTTC CASSQAAVNSGANVLTF
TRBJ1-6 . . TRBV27 TGTGCCAGCAGTTCGACAGGTCCTCCGGATTCACCCCTCCACTTT CASSSTGPPDSPLHF
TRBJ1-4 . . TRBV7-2 TGTGCCAGCAGCCCCGGAGGGGGGTTCACTAATGAAAAACTGTTTTTT CASSPGGGFTNEKLFF
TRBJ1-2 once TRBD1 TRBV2 TGTGCCAGTGGGACAGGGGCGGGTGGAGGCTACACCTTC CASGTGAGGGYTF
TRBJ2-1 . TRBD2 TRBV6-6 TGTGCCAGCAGCCCACTAGCGCCCTCCTACAATGAGCAGTTCTTC CASSPLAPSYNEQFF
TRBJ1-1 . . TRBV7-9 TGTGCCAGCAGCTTCTCTCTTGGGGACACTGAAGCTTTCTTT CASSFSLGDTEAFF
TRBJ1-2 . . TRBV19 TGTGCCAGTGGTCCAAACAGGGTTAACTATGGCTACACCTTC CASGPNRVNYGYTF
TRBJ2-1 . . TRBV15 TGTGCCACCAGCCCCCAGAAGGACGGTTTGGATGAGCAGTTCTTC CATSPQKDGLDEQFF
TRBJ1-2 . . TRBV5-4 TGTGCCAGCAGCCGGGGGGGGCGTCAGACTAACTATGGCTACACCTTC CASSRGGRQTNYGYTF
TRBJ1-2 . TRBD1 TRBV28 TGTGCCAGCAGCAACCTCGGACAGGGGAGGCGGGGTTATGGCTACACCTTC CASSNLGQGRRGYGYTF